This TCR beta chain was retrieved from a study of blood T cell repertoires in COVID-19. The CDR3 has 14 residues. V lost 1 base and J 4 bases, leaving 13 bases between the germline ends. Per germline, CDR1 SQVTM and CDR2 ANQGSEA. Data came from immunoSEQ multiplex PCR; TCRdb stores just in-frame clones and leaves some out. The sample contains fewer than 300,000 clones, 80% to 95% of which appear only once. One Seattle source followed patients from active infection through their disease course. V usage is TRBV29-1 and J usage is TRBJ1-1; D is possibly TRBD1 (6 bases). The receptor was derived from a woman aged 30 to 39 with COVID-19, enrolled during active disease. The specimen was peripheral blood. The CDR3 DNA reads TGCAGCGTTGAAGGGCAGGGGTTAGGCACTGAAGCTTTCTTT. Amino acids: CSVEGQGLGTEAFF.